This is a list of T cell receptor beta chains from one sample in a study of shared clonotypes between healthy human individuals. Sequencing used immunoSEQ multiplex PCR; TCRdb keeps in-frame clones, though not all of them. Of some 2 million clones in the sample, around 96% were seen once. The sample taken for sequencing was naive CD8+ T cells sorted from blood. The origin of the receptors is a man aged 18-30 years in good health. Both conserved end residues are part of each CDR3. D genes are given only for firm matches. Rows give clone size only sometimes, using once, few, many, or a class for an expanded clone.

V gene	clone size	J gene	D gene	CDR3 protein	CDR3 DNA
TRBV27	-	TRBJ2-3	-	CASSFGPARADTQYF	TGTGCCAGCAGTTTCGGTCCTGCGCGGGCAGATACGCAGTATTTT
TRBV14	once	TRBJ2-1	TRBD2	CASSPGLAGVDNEQFF	TGTGCCAGCAGCCCGGGACTAGCGGGAGTCGACAATGAGCAGTTCTTC
TRBV7-8	once	TRBJ2-2	TRBD2	CASSPQILAGDTGELFF	TGTGCCAGCAGCCCCCAAATTTTAGCGGGGGACACCGGGGAGCTGTTTTTT
TRBV5-6	-	TRBJ2-1	-	CASSLGSGGPPFGEQFF	TGTGCCAGCAGCTTAGGGAGCGGAGGGCCCCCCTTTGGTGAGCAGTTCTTC
TRBV5-1	once	TRBJ1-2	TRBD1	CASSRQGVSANYGYTF	TGCGCCAGCAGTCGACAGGGAGTGTCAGCTAACTATGGCTACACCTTC
TRBV5-6	-	TRBJ2-7	-	CASSPDSLLYEQYF	TGTGCCAGCAGCCCGGACAGCCTCCTCTACGAGCAGTACTTC
TRBV19	-	TRBJ2-7	-	CATSGSPYEQYF	TGTGCCACTTCAGGGTCCCCCTACGAGCAGTACTTC
TRBV10-1	-	TRBJ2-4	TRBD2	CASSEGASGGYLAKNIQYF	TGCGCCAGCAGTGAGGGGGCTAGCGGGGGCTATCTAGCCAAAAACATTCAGTACTTC
TRBV25-1	-	TRBJ1-3	-	CASSADPWSSGNTIYF	TGTGCCAGCAGCGCGGACCCATGGAGCTCTGGAAACACCATATATTTT
TRBV5-1	-	TRBJ1-5	-	CASSLELGDVNQPQHF	TGCGCCAGCAGCTTGGAATTAGGGGATGTCAATCAGCCCCAGCATTTT
TRBV9	-	TRBJ1-3	TRBD1	CASSVAGGGNTIYF	TGTGCCAGCAGCGTAGCAGGGGGCGGAAACACCATATATTTT
TRBV5-4	-	TRBJ2-7	TRBD1	CASSLAGGSGYEQYF	TGTGCCAGCAGCTTGGCAGGGGGCTCAGGTTACGAGCAGTACTTC
TRBV4-3	-	TRBJ1-1	-	CASSQDVSVGAFF	TGCGCCAGCAGCCAAGATGTTTCGGTGGGAGCTTTCTTT
TRBV6-6	once	TRBJ1-1	-	CASSPEGWNTEAFF	TGTGCCAGCAGCCCTGAGGGGTGGAACACTGAAGCTTTCTTT
TRBV30	-	TRBJ2-7	TRBD1	CAWSVGQGLAYEQYF	TGTGCCTGGAGTGTAGGACAGGGTCTCGCCTACGAGCAGTACTTC
TRBV19	-	TRBJ2-2	TRBD2	CASTYWREVPGELFF	TGTGCCAGTACCTATTGGCGGGAGGTCCCCGGGGAGCTGTTTTTT
TRBV27	-	TRBJ2-7	TRBD1	CASSHSFGTGLDEQYF	TGTGCCAGCAGTCACTCCTTTGGGACAGGGTTGGACGAGCAGTACTTC
TRBV11-2	-	TRBJ2-1	-	CASSLGVDEQFF	TGTGCCAGCAGCTTAGGTGTCGATGAGCAGTTCTTC
TRBV5-6	once	TRBJ2-3	-	CASSPDGRSDTQYF	TGTGCCAGCAGCCCGGATGGGAGGTCAGATACGCAGTATTTT
TRBV7-9	-	TRBJ1-2	TRBD1	CASSPTTGEYYGYTF	TGTGCCAGCAGCCCGACAACAGGGGAATACTATGGCTACACCTTC
TRBV9	-	TRBJ1-1	TRBD1	CASSLRTGEEGEAFF	TGTGCCAGCAGCCTTAGGACAGGGGAAGAAGGAGAAGCTTTCTTT
TRBV19	-	TRBJ2-7	-	CASSRRSDYEQYF	TGTGCCAGTAGTCGCCGATCGGACTACGAGCAGTACTTC
TRBV4-3	-	TRBJ2-7	-	CASSQADYYEQYF	TGCGCCAGCAGCCAAGCCGACTACTACGAGCAGTACTTC
TRBV5-1	-	TRBJ2-1	TRBD1	CASSLGGQDEQFF	TGCGCCAGCAGCTTGGGGGGACAGGATGAGCAGTTCTTC
TRBV27	-	TRBJ2-7	-	CASSLWGGHYEQYF	TGTGCCAGCAGTTTATGGGGCGGGCACTACGAGCAGTACTTC
TRBV28	-	TRBJ2-7	TRBD1	CASSSADRLASYEQYF	TGTGCCAGCAGTTCGGCGGACAGGCTTGCCTCCTACGAGCAGTACTTC
TRBV9	-	TRBJ2-1	TRBD2	CASSVGTSGPAAFF	TGTGCCAGCAGCGTCGGGACTAGCGGCCCGGCCGCGTTCTTC
TRBV9	-	TRBJ2-5	TRBD2	CASSGMTSGGPPETQYF	TGTGCCAGCAGCGGGATGACTAGCGGGGGGCCCCCAGAGACCCAGTACTTC
TRBV7-9	-	TRBJ2-7	-	CASSPDTSYEQYF	TGTGCCAGCAGTCCCGACACCTCCTACGAGCAGTACTTC
TRBV7-8	-	TRBJ1-2	-	CASSLGGGRVSGDYGYTF	TGTGCCAGCAGCTTAGGTGGGGGCAGGGTTTCTGGAGACTATGGCTACACCTTC
TRBV15	-	TRBJ1-1	-	CATSREPNTEAFF	TGTGCCACCAGCAGAGAACCCAACACTGAAGCTTTCTTT
TRBV9	-	TRBJ1-2	-	CASSVGANYGYTF	TGTGCCAGCAGCGTAGGAGCTAACTATGGCTACACCTTC
TRBV14	once	TRBJ2-1	TRBD2	CASSQDWLAGGNEQFF	TGTGCCAGCAGCCAAGATTGGCTAGCGGGAGGGAATGAGCAGTTCTTC
TRBV27	-	TRBJ2-2	TRBD2	CASSPVGLAGVISGELFF	TGTGCCAGCAGTCCTGTGGGACTAGCGGGCGTTATTTCCGGGGAGCTGTTTTTT
TRBV7-2	-	TRBJ1-2	-	CASSMGRGWGYGYTF	TGTGCCAGCAGCATGGGGAGGGGTTGGGGTTATGGCTACACCTTC
TRBV6-5	-	TRBJ2-7	-	CASSSLQGYEQYF	TGTGCCAGCAGTTCCTTACAGGGCTACGAGCAGTACTTC
TRBV4-3	once	TRBJ2-7	-	CASSPGVNYEQYF	TGCGCCAGCAGCCCCGGCGTCAACTACGAGCAGTACTTC
TRBV5-1	-	TRBJ2-4	TRBD1	CASSLSGTDLAKNIQYF	TGCGCCAGCAGCTTGAGTGGGACAGACCTAGCCAAAAACATTCAGTACTTC
TRBV30	-	TRBJ2-1	-	CACNRGHSSYNEQFF	TGTGCCTGTAACCGCGGGCATTCGTCCTACAATGAGCAGTTCTTC
TRBV4-1	few	TRBJ1-2	-	CASSQDALNYGYTF	TGCGCCAGCAGCCAAGACGCACTAAACTATGGCTACACCTTC
TRBV14	-	TRBJ2-6	-	CASSQAVSGANVLTF	TGTGCCAGCAGCCAAGCCGTCTCTGGGGCCAACGTCCTGACTTTC
TRBV11-2	-	TRBJ2-1	TRBD2	CASSATSGGLVEQFF	TGTGCCAGCAGCGCCACTAGCGGGGGGCTTGTTGAGCAGTTCTTC
TRBV27	-	TRBJ1-6	-	CASSLSSDPDSPLHF	TGTGCCAGCAGTTTATCCTCCGATCCTGATTCACCCCTCCACTTT
TRBV9	-	TRBJ2-7	TRBD2	CASSAGLAGAGYEQYF	TGTGCCAGCAGCGCGGGACTAGCGGGAGCCGGCTACGAGCAGTACTTC
TRBV11-2	-	TRBJ1-2	TRBD1	CASSPGAGGNNGYTF	TGTGCCAGCAGCCCCGGTGCAGGGGGCAACAATGGCTACACCTTC